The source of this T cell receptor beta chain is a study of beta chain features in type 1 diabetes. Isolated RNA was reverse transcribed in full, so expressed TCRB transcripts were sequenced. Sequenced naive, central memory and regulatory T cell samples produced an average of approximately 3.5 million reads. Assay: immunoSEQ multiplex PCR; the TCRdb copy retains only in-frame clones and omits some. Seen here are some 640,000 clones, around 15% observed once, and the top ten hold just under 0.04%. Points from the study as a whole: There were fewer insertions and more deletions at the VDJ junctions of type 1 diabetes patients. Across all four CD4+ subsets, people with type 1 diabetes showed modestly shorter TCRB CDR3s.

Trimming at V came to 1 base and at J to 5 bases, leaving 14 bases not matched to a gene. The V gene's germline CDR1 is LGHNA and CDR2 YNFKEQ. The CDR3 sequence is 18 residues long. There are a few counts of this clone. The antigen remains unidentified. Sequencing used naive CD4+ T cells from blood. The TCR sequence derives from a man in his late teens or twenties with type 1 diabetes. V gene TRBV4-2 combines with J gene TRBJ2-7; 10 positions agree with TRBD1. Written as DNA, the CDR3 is TGTGCCAGCAGCCAAGCTACGCGCCCCGGGACAGGGGACAACGAGCAGTACTTC. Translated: CASSQATRPGTGDNEQYF.